Listed below are T cell receptor beta chains from one sample, sequenced in a study of shared clonotypes between healthy human individuals. Some clones are missing from TCRdb's copy, which holds only in-frame ones; the method was immunoSEQ multiplex PCR. There are millions of clones in the sample; roughly 91% occur only once, and around 1.7% lies in the top ten. The sample was naive CD8+ T cells from PBMCs. The receptors shown here come from a man aged 18 to 29 in good health. Some clones in this sample may be carry-over from other donors' samples. The CDR3 runs from the conserved cysteine through the conserved F or W. The order of the fields is J gene, D gene, clone size, V gene, CDR3 protein, CDR3 DNA. D genes are given only for firm matches. Clone size is not always given. Where it is, it says once, few, many or a class for expanded clones.

TRBJ2-1	TRBD2	.	TRBV4-1	CASSQVPGLAGVLDEQFF	TGCGCCAGCAGCCAGGTACCGGGACTAGCGGGAGTTTTAGATGAGCAGTTCTTC
TRBJ1-1	.	.	TRBV13	CASSLGGRNTEAFF	TGTGCCAGCAGCTTAGGCGGCCGGAACACTGAAGCTTTCTTT
TRBJ2-4	.	.	TRBV13	CASSSDPLAKNIQYF	TGTGCCAGCAGCTCGGACCCTTTAGCCAAAAACATTCAGTACTTC
TRBJ2-1	TRBD2	.	TRBV7-9	CASSPLASGSGDSYNEQFF	TGTGCCAGCAGCCCCTTGGCTAGCGGGAGTGGGGACTCCTACAATGAGCAGTTCTTC
TRBJ2-2	TRBD2	.	TRBV28	CASRWGSGPKNTGELFF	TGTGCCAGCAGGTGGGGTAGCGGGCCTAAGAACACCGGGGAGCTGTTTTTT
TRBJ2-5	TRBD2	.	TRBV27	CASSLSPSGTQETQYF	TGTGCCAGCAGTTTATCTCCTAGCGGGACTCAAGAGACCCAGTACTTC
TRBJ2-5	.	.	TRBV7-9	CASSYGGETQYF	TGTGCCAGCAGCTATGGGGGAGAGACCCAGTACTTC
TRBJ1-4	.	.	TRBV28	CASSLLKTNEKLFF	TGTGCCAGCAGTTTATTGAAGACTAATGAAAAACTGTTTTTT
TRBJ1-1	.	.	TRBV9	CASSVWVNTEAFF	TGTGCCAGCAGCGTTTGGGTGAACACTGAAGCTTTCTTT
TRBJ2-3	.	once	TRBV25-1	CASSDSPDTKSTDTQYF	TGTGCCAGCAGTGATTCCCCGGACACAAAAAGCACAGATACGCAGTATTTT
TRBJ2-2	TRBD2	.	TRBV6-5	CASRFGRADGELFF	TGTGCCAGCCGGTTCGGGAGGGCCGACGGGGAGCTGTTTTTT
TRBJ2-1	.	.	TRBV28	CASTGGRAEQFF	TGTGCCAGTACCGGGGGGCGGGCTGAGCAGTTCTTC
TRBJ2-7	TRBD2	.	TRBV5-6	CASSLLREYNEQYF	TGTGCCAGCAGCTTGCTGCGGGAGTACAACGAGCAGTACTTC
TRBJ1-1	TRBD1	.	TRBV28	CASSFLSLTSGGGRTEAFF	TGTGCCAGCAGTTTTTTGTCCCTCACGTCAGGGGGTGGTAGGACTGAAGCTTTCTTT
TRBJ2-5	.	.	TRBV27	CAGEHTRDQETQYF	TGTGCCGGTGAACATACAAGGGACCAAGAGACCCAGTACTTC
TRBJ1-1	TRBD1	.	TRBV2	CASRDRDLNTEAFF	TGTGCCAGCAGAGACAGGGATCTAAACACTGAAGCTTTCTTT
TRBJ2-1	TRBD2	.	TRBV28	CASSLVFIGREGSSYNEQFF	TGTGCCAGCAGTTTAGTGTTTATCGGGCGGGAGGGGAGCTCCTACAATGAGCAGTTCTTC
TRBJ2-5	.	.	TRBV27	CASSPWRDAETQYF	TGTGCCAGCAGTCCTTGGCGGGATGCAGAGACCCAGTACTTC
TRBJ1-5	.	.	TRBV27	CASSPQANQPQHF	TGTGCCAGCAGCCCGCAGGCCAATCAGCCCCAGCATTTT
TRBJ2-7	.	.	TRBV27	CASSLFGRAYEQYF	TGTGCCAGCAGTTTGTTCGGACGAGCCTACGAGCAGTACTTC
TRBJ2-7	TRBD2	.	TRBV5-4	CASSSDLGGADGEQYF	TGTGCCAGCAGCTCAGACCTCGGGGGGGCTGATGGTGAGCAGTACTTC
TRBJ2-7	.	.	TRBV6-5	CASSYQGSMGPYEQYF	TGTGCCAGCAGTTACCAAGGCAGTATGGGGCCCTACGAGCAGTACTTC
TRBJ1-3	.	.	TRBV10-2	CASSESGRGNTIYF	TGCGCCAGCAGTGAGTCGGGGCGTGGAAACACCATATATTTT
TRBJ2-4	TRBD1	.	TRBV7-9	CASSISPGQGRDIQYF	TGTGCCAGCAGCATCTCCCCAGGACAGGGACGCGACATTCAGTACTTC
TRBJ2-1	.	.	TRBV2	CARIPSSGITTGNEQFF	TGTGCCAGGATTCCCTCCTCGGGCATAACGACGGGCAATGAGCAGTTCTTC
TRBJ2-7	TRBD1	.	TRBV27	CASSLFADRIYEQYF	TGTGCCAGCAGTTTATTCGCGGACAGGATATACGAGCAGTACTTC
TRBJ1-5	.	.	TRBV6-4	CASIFRGPEQPQHF	TGTGCCAGCATTTTTCGGGGGCCAGAGCAGCCCCAGCATTTT
TRBJ1-4	TRBD1	.	TRBV27	CASSGPGQGGTNEKLFF	TGTGCCAGCAGTGGGCCGGGACAGGGGGGTACTAATGAAAAACTGTTTTTT
TRBJ2-7	TRBD2	once	TRBV7-6	CASSDSGRANNYAQYF	TGTGCCAGCAGCGATAGCGGGAGGGCTAACAATTACGCGCAGTACTTC
TRBJ2-1	.	.	TRBV28	CASSLRVNEQFF	TGTGCCAGCAGTTTAAGGGTCAATGAGCAGTTCTTC
TRBJ2-3	TRBD2	.	TRBV5-4	CASNLLAGGPDTQYF	TGTGCCAGCAACCTACTAGCGGGAGGCCCAGATACGCAGTATTTT
TRBJ2-1	.	.	TRBV11-2	CASTHLGGTPPFF	TGTGCCAGCACCCACCTTGGCGGGACCCCCCCGTTCTTC
TRBJ2-7	.	.	TRBV9	CASSGPPGRVYEQYF	TGTGCCAGCAGCGGACCCCCGGGGAGAGTCTACGAGCAGTACTTC
TRBJ2-5	TRBD2	.	TRBV7-9	CASSLGLAGTVWETQYF	TGTGCCAGCAGCCTGGGACTAGCGGGAACGGTGTGGGAGACCCAGTACTTC
TRBJ2-4	.	.	TRBV9	CASSVGGTKNIQYF	TGTGCCAGCAGCGTAGGAGGGACCAAAAACATTCAGTACTTC
TRBJ1-4	.	.	TRBV19	CASSKRATNEKLFF	TGTGCCAGTAGTAAGAGAGCAACTAATGAAAAACTGTTTTTT
TRBJ1-2	TRBD1	.	TRBV28	CASSDPWTGNYGYTF	TGTGCCAGCAGTGATCCCTGGACAGGGAACTATGGCTACACCTTC
TRBJ2-1	.	once	TRBV6-4	CASSPIAGAQSEQFF	TGTGCCAGCAGTCCCATCGCGGGGGCGCAGTCCGAGCAGTTCTTC
TRBJ2-1	TRBD2	.	TRBV19	CASSPWTSGAYNEQFF	TGTGCCAGTAGTCCCTGGACTAGCGGAGCCTACAATGAGCAGTTCTTC
TRBJ1-2	TRBD1	once	TRBV7-9	CASSLGLTGGTYGYTF	TGTGCCAGCAGCTTAGGCTTGACAGGGGGGACCTATGGCTACACCTTC
TRBJ2-1	.	.	TRBV28	CASSLSTKGEQFF	TGTGCCAGCAGTTTGTCCACCAAGGGTGAGCAGTTCTTC
TRBJ2-1	.	.	TRBV9	CASSVTQSSYNEQFF	TGTGCCAGCAGCGTAACACAAAGCTCCTACAATGAGCAGTTCTTC